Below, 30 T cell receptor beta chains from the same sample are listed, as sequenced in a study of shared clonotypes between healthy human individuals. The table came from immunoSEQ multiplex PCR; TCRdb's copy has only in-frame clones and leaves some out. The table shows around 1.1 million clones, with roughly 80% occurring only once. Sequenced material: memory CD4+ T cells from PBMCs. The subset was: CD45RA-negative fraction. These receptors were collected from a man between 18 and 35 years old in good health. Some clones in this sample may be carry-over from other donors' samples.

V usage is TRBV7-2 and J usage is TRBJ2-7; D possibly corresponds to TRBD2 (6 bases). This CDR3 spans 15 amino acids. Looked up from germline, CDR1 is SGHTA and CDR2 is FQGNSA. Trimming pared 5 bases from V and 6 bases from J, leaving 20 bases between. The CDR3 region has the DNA TGTGCCAGCAGCCCGGAGTCGGGTGGGGGAGGCGAGCAGTACTTC. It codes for CASSPESGGGGEQYF.

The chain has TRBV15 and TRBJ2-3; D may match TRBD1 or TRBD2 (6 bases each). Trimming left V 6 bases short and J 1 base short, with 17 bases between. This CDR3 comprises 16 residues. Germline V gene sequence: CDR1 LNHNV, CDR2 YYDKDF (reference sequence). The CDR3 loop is CATSLDGGRGTDTQYF. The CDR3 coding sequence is TGTGCCACCAGTCTAGACGGGGGCCGCGGCACAGATACGCAGTATTTT. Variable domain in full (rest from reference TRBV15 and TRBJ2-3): DAMVIQNPRYQVTQFGKPVTLSCSQTLNHNVMYWYQQKSSQAPKLLFHYYDKDFNNEADTPDNFQSRRPNTSFCFLDIRSPGLGDTAMYLCATSLDGGRGTDTQYFGPGTRLTVL.

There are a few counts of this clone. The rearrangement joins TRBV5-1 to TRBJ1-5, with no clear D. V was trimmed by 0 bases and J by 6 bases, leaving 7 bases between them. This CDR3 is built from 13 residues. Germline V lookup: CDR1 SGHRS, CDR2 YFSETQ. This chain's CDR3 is CASSLGPSQPQHF. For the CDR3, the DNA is TGCGCCAGCAGCTTGGGACCTTCTCAGCCCCAGCATTTT.

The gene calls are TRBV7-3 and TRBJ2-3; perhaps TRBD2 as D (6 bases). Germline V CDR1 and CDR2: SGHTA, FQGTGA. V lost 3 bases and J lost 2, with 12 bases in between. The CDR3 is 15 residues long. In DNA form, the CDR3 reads TGTGCCAGCAGCTTGAGGCGGGAAGACACAGATACGCAGTATTTT. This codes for CASSLRREDTDTQYF.

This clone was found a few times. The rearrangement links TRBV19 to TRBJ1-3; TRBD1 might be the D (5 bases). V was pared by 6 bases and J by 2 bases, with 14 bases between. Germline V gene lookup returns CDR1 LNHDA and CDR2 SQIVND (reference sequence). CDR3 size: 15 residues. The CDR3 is CASSRLGGPGNTIYF. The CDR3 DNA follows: TGTGCCAGTAGCCGTCTCGGGGGTCCTGGAAACACCATATATTTT.

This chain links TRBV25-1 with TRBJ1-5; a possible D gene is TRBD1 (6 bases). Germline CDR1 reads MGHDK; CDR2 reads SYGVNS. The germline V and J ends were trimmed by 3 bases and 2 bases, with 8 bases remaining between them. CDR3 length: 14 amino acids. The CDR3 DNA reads TGTGCCAGCAGTGATCAGGGGCGCAATCAGCCCCAGCATTTT. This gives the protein CASSDQGRNQPQHF.

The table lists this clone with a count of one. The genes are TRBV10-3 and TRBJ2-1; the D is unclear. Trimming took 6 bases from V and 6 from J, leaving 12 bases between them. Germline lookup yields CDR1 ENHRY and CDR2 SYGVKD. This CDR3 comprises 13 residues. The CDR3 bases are TGTGCCATCAGACCGACCGGTCCCAATGAGCAGTTCTTC. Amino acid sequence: CAIRPTGPNEQFF.

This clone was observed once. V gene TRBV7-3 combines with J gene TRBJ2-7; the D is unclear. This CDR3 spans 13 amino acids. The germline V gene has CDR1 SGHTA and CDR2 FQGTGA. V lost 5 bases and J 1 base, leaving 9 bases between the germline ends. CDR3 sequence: CASSQFESYEQYF. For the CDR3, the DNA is TGTGCCAGCAGCCAATTCGAATCCTACGAGCAGTACTTC.

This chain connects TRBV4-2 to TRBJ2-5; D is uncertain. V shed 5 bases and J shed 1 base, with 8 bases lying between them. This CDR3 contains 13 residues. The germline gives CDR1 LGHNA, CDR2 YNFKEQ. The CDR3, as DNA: TGTGCCAGCAGCTTCGTTAGCCAAGAGACCCAGTACTTC. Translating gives CASSFVSQETQYF.

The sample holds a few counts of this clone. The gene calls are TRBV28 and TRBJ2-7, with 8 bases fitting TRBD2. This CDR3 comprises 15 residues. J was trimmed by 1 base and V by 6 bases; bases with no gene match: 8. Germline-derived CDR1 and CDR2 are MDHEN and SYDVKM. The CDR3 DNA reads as TGTGCCAGCAGCAGCAGCGGGAGTGGGTCCTACGAGCAGTACTTC. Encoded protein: CASSSSGSGSYEQYF.

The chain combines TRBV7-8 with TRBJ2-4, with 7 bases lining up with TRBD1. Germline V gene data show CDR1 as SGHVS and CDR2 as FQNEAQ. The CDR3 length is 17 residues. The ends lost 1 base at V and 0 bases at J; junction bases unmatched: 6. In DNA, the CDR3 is TGTGCCAGCAGCTTAGACAGGGGAGCCTTAGCCAAAAACATTCAGTACTTC. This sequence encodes CASSLDRGALAKNIQYF.

CDR3 coding DNA: TGTGCCAGCAGTTACGACTGGGGCACAGATACGCAGTATTTT. Residues: CASSYDWGTDTQYF. The genes are TRBV6-5 and TRBJ2-3; D gene unclear. Between the trimmed V and J ends, which lost 2 bases and 1 base, there was a span of 7 bases. Per germline, CDR1 MNHEY and CDR2 SVGAGI. The CDR3 is 14 amino acids.

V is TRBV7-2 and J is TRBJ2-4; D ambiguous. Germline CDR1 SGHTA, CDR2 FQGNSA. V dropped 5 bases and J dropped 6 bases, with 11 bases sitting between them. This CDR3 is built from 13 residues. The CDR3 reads CASSPGRGNIQYF. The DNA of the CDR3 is TGTGCCAGCAGCCCAGGTCGAGGAAACATTCAGTACTTC.

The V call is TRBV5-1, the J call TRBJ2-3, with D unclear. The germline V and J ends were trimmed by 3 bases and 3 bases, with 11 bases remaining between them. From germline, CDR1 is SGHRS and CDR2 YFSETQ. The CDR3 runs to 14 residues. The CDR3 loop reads CASSWSGGTDTQYF. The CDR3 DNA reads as TGCGCCAGCAGCTGGTCGGGTGGAACAGATACGCAGTATTTT.

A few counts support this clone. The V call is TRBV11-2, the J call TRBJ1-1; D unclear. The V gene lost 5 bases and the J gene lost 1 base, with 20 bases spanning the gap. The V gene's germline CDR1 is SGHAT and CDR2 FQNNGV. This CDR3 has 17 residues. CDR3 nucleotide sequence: TGTGCCAGCAGCCAAAAGTCCCTACGGCAGACGAACACTGAAGCTTTCTTT. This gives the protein CASSQKSLRQTNTEAFF.

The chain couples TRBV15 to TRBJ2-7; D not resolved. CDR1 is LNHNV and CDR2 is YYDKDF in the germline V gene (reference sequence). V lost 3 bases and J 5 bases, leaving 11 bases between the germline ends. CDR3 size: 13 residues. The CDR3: CATSRGSVHEQYF. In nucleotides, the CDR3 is TGTGCCACCAGCAGGGGTAGTGTTCACGAGCAGTACTTC.

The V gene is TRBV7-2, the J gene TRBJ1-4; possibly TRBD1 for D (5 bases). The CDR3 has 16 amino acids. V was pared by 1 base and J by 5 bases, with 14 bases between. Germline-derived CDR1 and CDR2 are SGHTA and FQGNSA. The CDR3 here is CASSLDRRTVNEKLFF. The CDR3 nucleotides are TGTGCCAGCAGCTTAGACAGGCGGACGGTCAATGAAAAACTGTTTTTT.

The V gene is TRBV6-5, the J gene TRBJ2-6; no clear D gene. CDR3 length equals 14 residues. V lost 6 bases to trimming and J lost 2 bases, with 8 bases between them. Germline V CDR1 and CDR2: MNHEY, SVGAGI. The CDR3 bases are TGTGCCAGCAGGTTGAAGGCTGGGGCCAACGTCCTGACTTTC. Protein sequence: CASRLKAGANVLTF.

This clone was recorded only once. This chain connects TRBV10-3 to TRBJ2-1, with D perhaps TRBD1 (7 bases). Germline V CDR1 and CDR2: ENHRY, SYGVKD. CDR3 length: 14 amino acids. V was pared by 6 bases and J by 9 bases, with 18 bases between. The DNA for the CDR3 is TGTGCCATCAGCCCCGACAGGGTCGGGGGTGAGCAGTTCTTC. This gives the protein CAISPDRVGGEQFF.

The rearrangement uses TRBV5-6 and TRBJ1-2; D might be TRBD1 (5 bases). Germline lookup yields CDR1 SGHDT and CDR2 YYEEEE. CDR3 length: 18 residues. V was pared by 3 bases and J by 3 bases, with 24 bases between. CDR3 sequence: CASSSMGRVEERDYGYTF. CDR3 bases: TGTGCCAGCAGCTCAATGGGCAGGGTAGAGGAAAGGGACTATGGCTACACCTTC.

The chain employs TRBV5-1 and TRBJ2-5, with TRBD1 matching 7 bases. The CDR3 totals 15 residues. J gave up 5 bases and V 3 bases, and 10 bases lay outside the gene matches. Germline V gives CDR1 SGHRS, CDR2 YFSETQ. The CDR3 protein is CASSSRTGALETQYF. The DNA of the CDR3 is TGCGCCAGCAGCTCCCGCACAGGGGCACTGGAGACCCAGTACTTC.

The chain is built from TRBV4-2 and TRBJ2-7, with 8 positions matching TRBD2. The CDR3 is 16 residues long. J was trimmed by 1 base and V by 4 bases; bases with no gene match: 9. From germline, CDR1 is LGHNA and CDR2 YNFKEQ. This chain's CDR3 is CASSPASGTSSYEQYF. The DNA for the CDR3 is TGTGCCAGCAGCCCGGCCTCCGGGACTAGTTCCTACGAGCAGTACTTC.

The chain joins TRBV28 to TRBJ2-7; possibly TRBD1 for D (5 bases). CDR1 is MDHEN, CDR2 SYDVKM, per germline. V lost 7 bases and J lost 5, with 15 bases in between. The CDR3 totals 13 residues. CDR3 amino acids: CASTHRKVDEQYF. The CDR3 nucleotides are TGTGCCAGCACCCACAGGAAAGTCGACGAGCAGTACTTC.

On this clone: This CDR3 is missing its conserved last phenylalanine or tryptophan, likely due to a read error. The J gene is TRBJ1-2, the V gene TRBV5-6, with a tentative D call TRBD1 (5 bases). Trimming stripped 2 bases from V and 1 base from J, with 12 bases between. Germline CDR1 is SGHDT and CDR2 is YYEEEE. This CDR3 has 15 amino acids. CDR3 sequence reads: CASSLYSGVNYGYTL. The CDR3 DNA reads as TGTGCCAGCAGCTTATATTCGGGGGTTAACTATGGCTACACCCTC.

The CDR3 DNA follows: TGTGCCATCAGTGACCATTCCGGGACGGCCTCTGGAAACACCATATATTTT. Translating gives CAISDHSGTASGNTIYF. The chain has TRBV10-3 and TRBJ1-3; possible D gene TRBD1, 5 bases. V gave up 3 bases and J gave up 0 bases, with 15 bases separating them. There are 17 residues in the CDR3. CDR1 is ENHRY and CDR2 is SYGVKD in the germline V gene.

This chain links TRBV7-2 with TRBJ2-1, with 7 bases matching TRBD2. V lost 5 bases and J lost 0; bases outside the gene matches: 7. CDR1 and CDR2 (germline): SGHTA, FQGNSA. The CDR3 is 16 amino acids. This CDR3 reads CASSSLGGSSYNEQFF. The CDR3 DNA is TGTGCCAGCAGCAGCCTCGGCGGGAGCTCCTACAATGAGCAGTTCTTC.

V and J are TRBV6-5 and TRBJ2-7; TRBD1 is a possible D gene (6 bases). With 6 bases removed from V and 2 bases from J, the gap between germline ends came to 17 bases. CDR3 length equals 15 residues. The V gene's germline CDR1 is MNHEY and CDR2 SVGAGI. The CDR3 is CASRTRQDHAYEQYF. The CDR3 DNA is TGTGCCAGCAGAACCCGACAGGATCACGCCTACGAGCAGTACTTC.

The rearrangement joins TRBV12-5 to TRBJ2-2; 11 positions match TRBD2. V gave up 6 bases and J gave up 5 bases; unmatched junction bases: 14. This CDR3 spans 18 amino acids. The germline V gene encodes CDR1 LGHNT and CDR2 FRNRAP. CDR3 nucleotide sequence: TGTGCTAGTGGGATCTCTAGCGGGAGGCTTTCGGGGACCGGGGAGCTGTTTTTT. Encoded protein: CASGISSGRLSGTGELFF.

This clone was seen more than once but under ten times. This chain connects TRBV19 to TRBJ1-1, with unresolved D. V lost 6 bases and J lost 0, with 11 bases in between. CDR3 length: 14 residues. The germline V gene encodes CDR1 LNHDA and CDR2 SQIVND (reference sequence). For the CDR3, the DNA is TGTGCCAGTAGAACAAGGGAGATGAACACTGAAGCTTTCTTT. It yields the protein CASRTREMNTEAFF.

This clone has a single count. CDR3 DNA: TGTGCCATCAGCACCTCTAGCCAAAACACAGATACGCAGTATTTT. It codes for CAISTSSQNTDTQYF. This sequence joins TRBV10-3 and TRBJ2-3; a possible D gene is TRBD2 (5 bases). V lost 6 bases and J 2 bases, leaving 15 bases between the germline ends. Per the germline V gene, CDR1 is ENHRY and CDR2 is SYGVKD. This CDR3 comprises 15 residues.